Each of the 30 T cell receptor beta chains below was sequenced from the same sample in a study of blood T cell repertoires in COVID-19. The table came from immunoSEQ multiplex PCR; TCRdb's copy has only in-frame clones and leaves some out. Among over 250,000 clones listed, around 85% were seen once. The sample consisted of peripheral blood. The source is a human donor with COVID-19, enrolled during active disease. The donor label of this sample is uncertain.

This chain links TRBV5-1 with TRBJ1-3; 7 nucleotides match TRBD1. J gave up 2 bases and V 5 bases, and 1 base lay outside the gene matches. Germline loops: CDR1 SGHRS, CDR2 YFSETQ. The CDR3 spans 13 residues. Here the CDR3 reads CASSGQAGNTIYF. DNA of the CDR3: TGCGCCAGCAGTGGACAGGCTGGAAACACCATATATTTT. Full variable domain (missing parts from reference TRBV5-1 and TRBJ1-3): KAGVTQTPRYLIKTRGQQVTLSCSPISGHRSVSWYQQTPGQGLQFLFEYFSETQRNKGNFPGRFSGRQFSNSRSEMNVSTLELGDSALYLCASSGQAGNTIYFGEGSWLTVV.

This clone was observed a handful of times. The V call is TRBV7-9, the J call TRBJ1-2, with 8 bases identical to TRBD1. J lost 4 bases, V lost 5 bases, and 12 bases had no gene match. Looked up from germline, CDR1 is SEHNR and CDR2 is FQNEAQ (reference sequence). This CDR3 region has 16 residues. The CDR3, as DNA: TGTGCCAGCAGCCCGGCATCGGGACAGGAGATCTATGGCTACACCTTC. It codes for CASSPASGQEIYGYTF.

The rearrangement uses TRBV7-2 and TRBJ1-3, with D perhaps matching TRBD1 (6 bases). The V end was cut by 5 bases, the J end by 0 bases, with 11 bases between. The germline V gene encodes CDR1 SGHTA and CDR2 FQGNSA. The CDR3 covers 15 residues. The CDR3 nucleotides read TGTGCCAGCAGCCCAGGGGTGTTCTCTGGAAACACCATATATTTT. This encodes CASSPGVFSGNTIYF.

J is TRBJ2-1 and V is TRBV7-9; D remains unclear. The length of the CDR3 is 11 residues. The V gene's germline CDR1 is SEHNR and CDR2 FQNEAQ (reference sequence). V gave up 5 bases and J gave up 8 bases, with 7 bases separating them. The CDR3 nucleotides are TGTGCCAGCAGCCATCGGGATGAGCAGTTCTTC. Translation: CASSHRDEQFF.

The CDR3 DNA reads as TGTGCCAGCAGCTTAGTAGTGGGGGCCACTGAAGCTTTCTTT. Protein: CASSLVVGATEAFF. This rearrangement joins TRBV7-2 to TRBJ1-1; possible D gene TRBD1, 6 bases. Germline CDR1 is SGHTA and CDR2 is FQGNSA. V was shortened by 1 base and J by 4 bases, with 10 bases between the two germline ends. The CDR3 loop spans 14 amino acids.

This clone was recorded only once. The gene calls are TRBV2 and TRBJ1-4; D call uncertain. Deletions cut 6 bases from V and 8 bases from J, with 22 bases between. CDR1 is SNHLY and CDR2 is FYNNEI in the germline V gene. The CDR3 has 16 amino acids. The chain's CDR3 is CASRFLAGSTREKLFF. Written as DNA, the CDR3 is TGTGCCAGCAGGTTTTTGGCGGGATCTACGCGCGAAAAACTGTTTTTT. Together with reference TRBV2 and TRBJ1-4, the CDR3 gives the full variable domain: EPEVTQTPSHQVTQMGQEVILRCVPISNHLYFYWYRQILGQKVEFLVSFYNNEISEKSEIFDDQFSVERPDGSNFTLKIRSTKLEDSAMYFCASRFLAGSTREKLFFGSGTQLSVL.

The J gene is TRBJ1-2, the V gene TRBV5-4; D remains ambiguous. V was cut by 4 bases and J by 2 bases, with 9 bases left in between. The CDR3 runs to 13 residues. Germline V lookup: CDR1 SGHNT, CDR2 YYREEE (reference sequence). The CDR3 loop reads CASSPGGNYGYTF. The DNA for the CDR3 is TGTGCCAGCAGCCCAGGTGGGAACTATGGCTACACCTTC.

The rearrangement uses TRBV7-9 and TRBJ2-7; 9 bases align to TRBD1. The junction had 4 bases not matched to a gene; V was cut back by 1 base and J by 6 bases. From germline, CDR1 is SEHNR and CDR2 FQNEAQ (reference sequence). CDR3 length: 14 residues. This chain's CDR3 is CASSLGGQGSEQYF. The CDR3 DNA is TGTGCCAGCAGCTTAGGGGGACAGGGCAGCGAGCAGTACTTC.

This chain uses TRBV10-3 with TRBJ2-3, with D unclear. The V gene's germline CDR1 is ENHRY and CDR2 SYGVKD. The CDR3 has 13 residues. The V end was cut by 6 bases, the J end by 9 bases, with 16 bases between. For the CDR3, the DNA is TGTGCCATCAGCGACCTTACAGTGTGGACGCAGTATTTT. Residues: CAISDLTVWTQYF.

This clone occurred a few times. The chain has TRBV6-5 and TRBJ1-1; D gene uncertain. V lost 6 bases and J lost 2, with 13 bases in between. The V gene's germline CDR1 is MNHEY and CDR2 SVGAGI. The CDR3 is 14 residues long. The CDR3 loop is CASRKGRSNTEAFF. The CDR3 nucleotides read TGTGCCAGCAGAAAAGGGAGGTCTAACACTGAAGCTTTCTTT.

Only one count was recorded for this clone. CDR3 in amino acids: CASSLVGSSPQHF. Written as DNA, the CDR3 is TGTGCCAGCAGTTTGGTGGGTTCTAGTCCCCAGCATTTT. V usage is TRBV12-3 or TRBV12-4 and J usage is TRBJ1-5; D unresolved. This CDR3 region has 13 residues. V lost 3 bases to trimming and J lost 10 bases, with 13 bases between them.

The CDR3 region has the DNA TGCAGCGTTGAAGATCGCGGTCGGATGTCCACAGATACGCAGTATTTT. It yields the protein CSVEDRGRMSTDTQYF. The chain joins TRBV29-1 to TRBJ2-3; D is unresolved. CDR1 is SQVTM and CDR2 is ANQGSEA in the germline V gene. With 0 bases removed from V and 2 bases from J, the gap between germline ends came to 15 bases. The CDR3 consists of 16 residues.

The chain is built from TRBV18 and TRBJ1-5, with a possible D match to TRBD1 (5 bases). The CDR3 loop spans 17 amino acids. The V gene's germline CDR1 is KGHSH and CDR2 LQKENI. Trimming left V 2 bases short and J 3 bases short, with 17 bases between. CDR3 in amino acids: CASSPRGGAGNNQPQHF. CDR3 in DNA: TGTGCCAGCTCACCAAGGGGAGGGGCTGGAAACAATCAGCCCCAGCATTTT.

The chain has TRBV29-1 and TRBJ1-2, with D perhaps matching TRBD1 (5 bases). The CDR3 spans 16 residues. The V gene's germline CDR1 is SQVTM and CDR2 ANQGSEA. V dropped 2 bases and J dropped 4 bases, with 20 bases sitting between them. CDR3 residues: CSVERQGSFSSYGYTF. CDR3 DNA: TGCAGCGTTGAACGGCAGGGTAGCTTCTCTAGCTATGGCTACACCTTC.

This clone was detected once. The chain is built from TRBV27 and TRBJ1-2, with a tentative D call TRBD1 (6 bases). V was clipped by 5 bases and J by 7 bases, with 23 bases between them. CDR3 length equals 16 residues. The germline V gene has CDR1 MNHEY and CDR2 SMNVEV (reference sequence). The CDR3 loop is CASSTARGALGIGYTF. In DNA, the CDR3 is TGTGCCAGCAGTACCGCCCGGGGGGCGCTGGGTATTGGCTACACCTTC.

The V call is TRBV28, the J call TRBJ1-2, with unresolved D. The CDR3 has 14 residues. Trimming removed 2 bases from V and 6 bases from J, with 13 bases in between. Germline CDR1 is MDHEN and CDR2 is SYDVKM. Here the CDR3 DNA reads TGTGCCAGCAGTTTAAGAGGGTTTAGGGATGGCTACACCTTC. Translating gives CASSLRGFRDGYTF.

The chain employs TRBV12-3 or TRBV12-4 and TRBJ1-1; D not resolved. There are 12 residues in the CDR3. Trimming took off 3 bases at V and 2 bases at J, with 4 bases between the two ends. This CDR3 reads CASSLSNTEAFF. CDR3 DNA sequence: TGTGCCAGCAGTTTGAGTAACACTGAAGCTTTCTTT.

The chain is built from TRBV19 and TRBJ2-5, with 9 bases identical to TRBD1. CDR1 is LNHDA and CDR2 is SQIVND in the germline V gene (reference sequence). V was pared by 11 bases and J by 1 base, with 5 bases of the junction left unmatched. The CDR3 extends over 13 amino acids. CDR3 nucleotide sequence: TGTGCCTGTGGACAGGGGACCCAAGAGACCCAGTACTTC. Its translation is CACGQGTQETQYF.

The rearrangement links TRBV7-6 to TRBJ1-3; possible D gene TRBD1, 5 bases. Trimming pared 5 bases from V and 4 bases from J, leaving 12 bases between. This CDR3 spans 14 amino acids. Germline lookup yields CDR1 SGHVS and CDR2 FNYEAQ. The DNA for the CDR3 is TGTGCCAGCAGCCCGCGGGACGTAGGAAACACCATATATTTT. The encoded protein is CASSPRDVGNTIYF.

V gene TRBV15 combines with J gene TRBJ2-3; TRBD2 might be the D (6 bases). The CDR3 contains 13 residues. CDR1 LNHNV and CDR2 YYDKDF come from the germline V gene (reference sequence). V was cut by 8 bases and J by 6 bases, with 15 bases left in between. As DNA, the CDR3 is TGTGCCACCCGGGGGTTTAGTGTGGATACGCAGTATTTT. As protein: CATRGFSVDTQYF.

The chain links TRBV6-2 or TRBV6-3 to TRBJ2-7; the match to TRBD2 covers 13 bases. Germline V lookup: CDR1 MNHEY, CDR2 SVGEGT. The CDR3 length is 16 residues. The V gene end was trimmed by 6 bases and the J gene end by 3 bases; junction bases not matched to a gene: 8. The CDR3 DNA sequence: TGTGCCAGCAGCTGGACTAGCGGGAGACCTTTCTACGAGCAGTACTTC. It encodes CASSWTSGRPFYEQYF.

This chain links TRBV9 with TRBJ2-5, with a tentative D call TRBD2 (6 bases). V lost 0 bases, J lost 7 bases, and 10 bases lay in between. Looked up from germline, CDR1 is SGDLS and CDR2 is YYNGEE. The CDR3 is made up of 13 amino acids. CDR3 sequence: CASSVGEVGTQYF. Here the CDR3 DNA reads TGTGCCAGCAGCGTAGGGGAGGTGGGGACCCAGTACTTC.

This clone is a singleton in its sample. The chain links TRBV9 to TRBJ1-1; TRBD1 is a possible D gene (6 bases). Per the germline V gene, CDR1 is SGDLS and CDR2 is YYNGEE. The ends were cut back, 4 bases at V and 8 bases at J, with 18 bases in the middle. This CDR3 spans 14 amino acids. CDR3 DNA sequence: TGTGCCAGCAGCCTTACATCAACTAGGGGGGAAGCTTTCTTT. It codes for CASSLTSTRGEAFF.

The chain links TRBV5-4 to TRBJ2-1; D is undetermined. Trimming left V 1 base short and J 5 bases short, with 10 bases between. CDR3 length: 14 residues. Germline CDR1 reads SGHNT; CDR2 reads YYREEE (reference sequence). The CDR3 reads CASSLQASNNEQFF. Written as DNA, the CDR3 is TGTGCCAGCAGCTTGCAGGCCAGTAACAATGAGCAGTTCTTC.

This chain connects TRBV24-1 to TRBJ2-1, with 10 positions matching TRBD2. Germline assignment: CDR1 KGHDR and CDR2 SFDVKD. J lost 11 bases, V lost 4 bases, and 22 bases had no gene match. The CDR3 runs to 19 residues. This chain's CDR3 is CATSDRHGPASGSLEQQFF. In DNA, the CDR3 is TGTGCCACCAGTGACCGTCATGGCCCCGCTAGCGGGAGTTTGGAACAGCAGTTCTTC.

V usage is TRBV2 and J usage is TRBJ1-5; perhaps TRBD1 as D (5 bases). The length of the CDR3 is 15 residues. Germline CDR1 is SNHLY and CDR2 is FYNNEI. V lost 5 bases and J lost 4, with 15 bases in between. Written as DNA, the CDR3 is TGTGCCAGCAGTCAGGAAGACAGCCTGAATCAGCCCCAGCATTTT. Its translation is CASSQEDSLNQPQHF.

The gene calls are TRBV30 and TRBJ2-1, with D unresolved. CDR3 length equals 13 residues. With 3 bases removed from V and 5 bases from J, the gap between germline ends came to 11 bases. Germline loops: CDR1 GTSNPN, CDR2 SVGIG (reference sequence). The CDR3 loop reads CAWSGYRNNEQFF. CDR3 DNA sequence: TGTGCCTGGAGCGGGTATCGGAACAATGAGCAGTTCTTC. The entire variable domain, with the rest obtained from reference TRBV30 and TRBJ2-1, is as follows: SQTIHQWPATLVQPVGSPLSLECTVEGTSNPNLYWYRQAAGRGLQLLFYSVGIGQISSEVPQNLSASRPQDRQFILSSKKLLLSDSGFYLCAWSGYRNNEQFFGPGTRLTVL.

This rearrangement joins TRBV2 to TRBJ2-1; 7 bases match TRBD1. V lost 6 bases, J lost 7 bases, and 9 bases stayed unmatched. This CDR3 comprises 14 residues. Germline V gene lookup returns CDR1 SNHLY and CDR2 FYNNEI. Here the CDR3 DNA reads TGTGCCAGCAGCGGAACCCCGACAGGGAATGAGCAGTTCTTC. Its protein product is CASSGTPTGNEQFF.

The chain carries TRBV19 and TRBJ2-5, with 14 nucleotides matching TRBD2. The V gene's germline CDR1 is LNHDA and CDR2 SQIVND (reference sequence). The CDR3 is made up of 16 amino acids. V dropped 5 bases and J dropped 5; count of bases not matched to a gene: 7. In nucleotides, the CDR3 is TGTGCCAGTAGTGGGGCGACTAGCGGGAGGGCCGAGACCCAGTACTTC. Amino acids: CASSGATSGRAETQYF.

The CDR3 bases are TGTGCCAGCAGTCCTAGCGGGAGCGAGACCCAGTACTTC. It is translated as CASSPSGSETQYF. The chain recombines TRBV6-6 with TRBJ2-5; 10 nucleotides agree with TRBD2. The germline V gene has CDR1 MNHNY and CDR2 SVGAGI (reference sequence). CDR3 length equals 13 residues. With V trimmed by 5 bases and J by 5 bases, 2 bases remained unmatched.